The 10 T cell receptor beta chains in this list originate from one sample, sequenced in a study of blood T cell repertoires in COVID-19. Sequencing was performed with immunoSEQ multiplex PCR; in TCRdb, only in-frame clones are kept and a portion is missing. Of 180,000 or so clones in the sample, about 88% were seen once. The sequenced material came from peripheral blood. These receptors were collected from a man between 18 and 35 years old with acute or convalescent COVID-19.

The V and J genes are TRBV9 and TRBJ1-3; D unresolved. Germline CDR1 reads SGDLS; CDR2 reads YYNGEE. This CDR3 contains 15 residues. Trimming removed 0 bases from V and 4 bases from J, with 11 bases in between. The chain's CDR3 is CASSVGSEAGNTIYF. DNA for the CDR3: TGTGCCAGCAGCGTAGGTTCGGAGGCCGGAAACACCATATATTTT. The full variable domain, in which reference TRBV9 and TRBJ1-3 provide the parts outside the CDR3, is DSGVTQTPKHLITATGQRVTLRCSPRSGDLSVYWYQQSLDQGLQFLIQYYNGEERAKGNILERFSAQQFPDLHSELNLSSLELGDSALYFCASSVGSEAGNTIYFGEGSWLTVV.

This clone turned up a few times. This sequence joins TRBV6-5 and TRBJ2-7, with a tentative D call TRBD1 (6 bases). Trimming left V 6 bases short and J 5 bases short, with 14 bases between. The CDR3 has 13 amino acids. The germline V gene has CDR1 MNHEY and CDR2 SVGAGI. The DNA for the CDR3 is TGTGCCAGCAGAAGACAGGCATACCACGAGCAGTACTTC. Its translation: CASRRQAYHEQYF.

The J gene is TRBJ2-1, the V gene TRBV6-6, with 8 positions matching TRBD2. Germline assignment: CDR1 MNHNY and CDR2 SVGAGI (reference sequence). V dropped 6 bases and J dropped 7; count of bases not matched to a gene: 8. The CDR3 has 14 amino acids. CDR3 coding DNA: TGTGCCAGCAGCGTAGCGGGGTCGGGAAATGAGCAGTTCTTC. Translating gives CASSVAGSGNEQFF.

In DNA form, the CDR3 reads TGTGCCAGCAGCTTAGCGGGGACAGGGACGCCTTGGTGCAATCAGCCCCAGCATTTT. This encodes CASSLAGTGTPWCNQPQHF. The gene calls are TRBV7-7 and TRBJ1-5; 9 nucleotides agree with TRBD1. Trimming at V came to 0 bases and at J to 2 bases, leaving 11 bases not matched to a gene. Germline V gene lookup returns CDR1 SSHAT and CDR2 FNYEAQ (reference sequence). This CDR3 has 19 amino acids.

This clone was seen only a few times. The chain's CDR3 is CASSLGAGGASDTQYF. The DNA for the CDR3 is TGTGCCAGCAGCTTAGGTGCAGGGGGCGCGTCTGATACGCAGTATTTT. The V and J genes are TRBV7-9 and TRBJ2-3; the match to TRBD1 covers 8 bases. Germline loops: CDR1 SEHNR, CDR2 FQNEAQ (reference sequence). The J segment lost 6 bases and the V segment lost 1 base, leaving 9 bases of the junction unmatched. This CDR3 spans 16 amino acids.

The DNA for the CDR3 is TGTGCCAGTAGTAGGGGATACGGGGAACCAGATACGCAGTATTTT. Translation gives CASSRGYGEPDTQYF. The chain employs TRBV19 and TRBJ2-3; the D gene is possibly TRBD2 (5 bases). Deletions cut 4 bases from V and 4 bases from J, with 15 bases between. There are 15 residues in the CDR3. CDR1 and CDR2 from the germline V gene are LNHDA and SQIVND (reference sequence). Together with reference TRBV19 and TRBJ2-3, the CDR3 gives the full variable domain: DGGITQSPKYLFRKEGQNVTLSCEQNLNHDAMYWYRQDPGQGLRLIYYSQIVNDFQKGDIAEGYSVSREKKESFPLTVTSAQKNPTAFYLCASSRGYGEPDTQYFGPGTRLTVL.

This chain uses TRBV5-1 with TRBJ2-1; 7 bases align to TRBD1. Germline assignment: CDR1 SGHRS and CDR2 YFSETQ. Trimming removed 1 base from V and 2 bases from J; junction bases left unmatched: 6. This CDR3 comprises 16 residues. As DNA, the CDR3 is TGCGCCAGCAGCTTGAGTGGTCAGGGGGCCTACAATGAGCAGTTCTTC. Translated, it gives CASSLSGQGAYNEQFF.

This clone has a single count. This chain joins TRBV28 and TRBJ1-2; D is unclear. Trimming removed 3 bases at V and 7 bases at J, with 15 bases between. Germline V gene lookup returns CDR1 MDHEN and CDR2 SYDVKM. This CDR3 is 14 amino acids long. As DNA, the CDR3 is TGTGCCAGCAGTTTGTGGACGGAGGTCGGTGGCTACACCTTC. Translated, it gives CASSLWTEVGGYTF.

V gene TRBV10-1 combines with J gene TRBJ1-1, with a tentative D call TRBD1 (6 bases). Germline V lookup: CDR1 WNHNN, CDR2 SYGVQD (reference sequence). The CDR3 length is 17 residues. The V end was cut by 0 bases, the J end by 1 base, with 15 bases between. As DNA, the CDR3 is TGCGCCAGCAGTGAGTCGAGCGTCCTAGGGGGGAACACTGAAGCTTTCTTT. It is translated as CASSESSVLGGNTEAFF.

This chain joins TRBV6-4 and TRBJ1-2; 7 bases are shared with TRBD1. With V trimmed by 3 bases and J by 5 bases, 9 bases remained unmatched. Germline CDR1 MRHNA, CDR2 SNTAGT. The CDR3 is made up of 15 amino acids. The CDR3 DNA reads TGTGCCAGCAGTGAACAATCGACAGGGACGTATGGCTACACCTTC. Translated, it gives CASSEQSTGTYGYTF.